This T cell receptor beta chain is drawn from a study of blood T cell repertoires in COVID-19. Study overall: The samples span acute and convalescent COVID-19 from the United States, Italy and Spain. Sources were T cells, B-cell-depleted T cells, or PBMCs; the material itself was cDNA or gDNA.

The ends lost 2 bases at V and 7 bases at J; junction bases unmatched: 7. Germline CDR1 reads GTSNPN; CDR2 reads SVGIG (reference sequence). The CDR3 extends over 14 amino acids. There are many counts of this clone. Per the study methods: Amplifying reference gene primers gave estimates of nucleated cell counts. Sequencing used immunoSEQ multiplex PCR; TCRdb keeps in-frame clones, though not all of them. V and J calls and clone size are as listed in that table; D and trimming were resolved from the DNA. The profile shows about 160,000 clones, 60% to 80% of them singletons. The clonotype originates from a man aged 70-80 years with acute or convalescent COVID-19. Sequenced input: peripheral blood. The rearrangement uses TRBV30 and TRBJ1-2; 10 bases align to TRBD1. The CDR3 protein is CAWSRDRGAPGYTF. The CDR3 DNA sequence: TGTGCCTGGAGTCGGGACAGGGGCGCTCCTGGCTACACCTTC. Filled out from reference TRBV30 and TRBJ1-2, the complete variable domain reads SQTIHQWPATLVQPVGSPLSLECTVEGTSNPNLYWYRQAAGRGLQLLFYSVGIGQISSEVPQNLSASRPQDRQFILSSKKLLLSDSGFYLCAWSRDRGAPGYTFGSGTRLTVV.